The 6 T cell receptor beta chains presented below share a single source sample, sequenced in a study of T cell responses to AZD1222 COVID-19 vaccine. This table comes from immunoSEQ multiplex PCR, and its TCRdb copy is limited to in-frame clones, with some not included. This repertoire shows approximately 130,000 clones, approximately 93% found once; its top ten account for approximately 0.85%. The sample consisted of peripheral blood, taken on day 0 of AZD1222 vaccination. The receptors derive from an adult in good health.

This chain uses TRBV7-9 with TRBJ1-1; 9 nucleotides line up with TRBD1. After removal of 4 bases from V and 1 base from J, the junction contained 10 bases not matched to a gene. The CDR3 runs to 17 residues. Germline V lookup: CDR1 SEHNR, CDR2 FQNEAQ (reference sequence). The CDR3 bases are TGTGCCAGCAGCTGGGGTCCCGGGACAGGGACGAACACTGAAGCTTTCTTT. Protein sequence: CASSWGPGTGTNTEAFF.

There are a few counts of this clone. This chain uses TRBV7-3 with TRBJ2-3; a possible D gene is TRBD2 (5 bases). The ends were cut back, 1 base at V and 5 bases at J, with 10 bases in the middle. Per the germline V gene, CDR1 is SGHTA and CDR2 is FQGTGA. CDR3 size: 14 residues. CDR3 sequence (DNA): TGTGCCAGCAGCTTAAAAGCCGGGGTAGATACGCAGTATTTT. It translates to CASSLKAGVDTQYF.

The rearrangement links TRBV6-6 to TRBJ1-1; TRBD1 is a possible D gene (6 bases). V gave up 0 bases and J gave up 3 bases, with 11 bases separating them. In germline, CDR1 is MNHNY, CDR2 SVGAGI (reference sequence). This CDR3 comprises 15 residues. CDR3 nucleotides: TGTGCCAGCAGTTACTCGAATCAGGGGCACACTGAAGCTTTCTTT. Residues: CASSYSNQGHTEAFF.

The chain employs TRBV6-5 and TRBJ2-1, with D possibly being TRBD2 (5 bases). The CDR3 is 12 residues long. Trimming took 0 bases from V and 9 from J, leaving 6 bases between them. Germline V CDR1 and CDR2: MNHEY, SVGAGI. The CDR3 sequence: CASSYSRVEQFF. The CDR3 coding sequence is TGTGCCAGCAGTTACTCGAGGGTTGAGCAGTTCTTC.

This clone is a singleton in its sample. The chain combines TRBV18 with TRBJ1-1; D unresolved. The CDR3 sequence is 14 residues long. Trimming took off 8 bases at V and 5 bases at J, with 18 bases between the two ends. CDR1 is KGHSH and CDR2 is LQKENI in the germline V gene. The CDR3 region has the DNA TGTGCCAGCCGAGCCGACACCTACGGAACTGAAGCTTTCTTT. It encodes CASRADTYGTEAFF.

The rearrangement uses TRBV5-1 and TRBJ2-5; 7 bases are shared with TRBD1. The germline V gene encodes CDR1 SGHRS and CDR2 YFSETQ. The junction had 9 bases not matched to a gene; V was cut back by 3 bases and J by 7 bases. This CDR3 spans 14 amino acids. CDR3 region: CASSWGTARGTQYF. CDR3 DNA sequence: TGCGCCAGCAGCTGGGGGACAGCCCGGGGGACCCAGTACTTC.